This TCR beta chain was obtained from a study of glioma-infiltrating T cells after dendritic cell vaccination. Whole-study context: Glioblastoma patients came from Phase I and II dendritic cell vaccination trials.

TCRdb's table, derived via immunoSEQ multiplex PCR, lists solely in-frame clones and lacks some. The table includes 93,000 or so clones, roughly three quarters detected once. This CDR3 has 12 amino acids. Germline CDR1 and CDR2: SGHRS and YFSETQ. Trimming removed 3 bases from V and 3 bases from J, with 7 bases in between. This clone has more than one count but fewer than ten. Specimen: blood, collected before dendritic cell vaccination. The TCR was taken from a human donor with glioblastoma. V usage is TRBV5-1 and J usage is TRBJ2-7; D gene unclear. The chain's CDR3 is CASSSYNYEQYF. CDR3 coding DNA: TGCGCCAGCAGCTCGTACAACTACGAGCAGTACTTC. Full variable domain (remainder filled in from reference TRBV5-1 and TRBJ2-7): KAGVTQTPRYLIKTRGQQVTLSCSPISGHRSVSWYQQTPGQGLQFLFEYFSETQRNKGNFPGRFSGRQFSNSRSEMNVSTLELGDSALYLCASSSYNYEQYFGPGTRLTVT.